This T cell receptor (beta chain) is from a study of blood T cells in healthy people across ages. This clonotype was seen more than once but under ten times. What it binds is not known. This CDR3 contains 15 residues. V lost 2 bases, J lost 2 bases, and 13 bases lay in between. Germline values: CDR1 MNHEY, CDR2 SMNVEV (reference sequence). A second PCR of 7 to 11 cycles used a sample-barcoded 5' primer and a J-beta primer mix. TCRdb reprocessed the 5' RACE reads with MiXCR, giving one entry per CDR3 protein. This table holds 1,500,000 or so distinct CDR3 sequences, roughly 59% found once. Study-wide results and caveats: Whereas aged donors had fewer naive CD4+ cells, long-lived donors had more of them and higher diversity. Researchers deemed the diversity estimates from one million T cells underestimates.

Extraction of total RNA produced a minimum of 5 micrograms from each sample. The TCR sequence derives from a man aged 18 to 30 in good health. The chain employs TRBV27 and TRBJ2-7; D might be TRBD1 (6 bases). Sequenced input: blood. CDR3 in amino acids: CASSLAYRVTYEQYF. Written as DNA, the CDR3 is TGTGCCAGCAGTTTAGCCTACAGGGTGACCTACGAGCAGTACTTC.